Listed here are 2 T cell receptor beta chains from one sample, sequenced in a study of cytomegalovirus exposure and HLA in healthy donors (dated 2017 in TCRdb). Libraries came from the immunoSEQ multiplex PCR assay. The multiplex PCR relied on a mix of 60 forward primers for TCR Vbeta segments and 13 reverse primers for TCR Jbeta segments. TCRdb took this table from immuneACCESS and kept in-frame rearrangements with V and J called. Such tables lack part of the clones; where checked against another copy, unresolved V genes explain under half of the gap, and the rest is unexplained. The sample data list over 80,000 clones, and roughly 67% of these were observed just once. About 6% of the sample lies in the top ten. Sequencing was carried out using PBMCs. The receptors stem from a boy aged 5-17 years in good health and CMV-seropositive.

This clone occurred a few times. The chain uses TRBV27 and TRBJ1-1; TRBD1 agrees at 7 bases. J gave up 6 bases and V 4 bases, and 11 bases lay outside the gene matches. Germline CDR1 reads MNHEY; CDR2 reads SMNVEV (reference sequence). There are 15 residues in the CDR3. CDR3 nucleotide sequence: TGTGCCAGCAGTTCAACTCACAGGGGCTTCGCTGAAGCTTTCTTT. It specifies CASSSTHRGFAEAFF.

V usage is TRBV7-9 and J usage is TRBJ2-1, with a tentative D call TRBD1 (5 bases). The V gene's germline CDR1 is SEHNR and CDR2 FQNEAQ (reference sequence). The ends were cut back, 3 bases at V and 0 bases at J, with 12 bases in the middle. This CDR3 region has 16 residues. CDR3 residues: CASSLGTGSSYNEQFF. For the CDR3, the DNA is TGTGCCAGCAGCTTGGGTACAGGTTCCTCCTACAATGAGCAGTTCTTC.